The 19 T cell receptor beta chains given below trace back to one sample, sequenced in a study of ipilimumab plus nivolumab after autologous stem cell transplantation. TCRdb's copy holds only in-frame clones and misses some; the assay was immunoSEQ multiplex PCR. The sample has about 47,000 clones; 70% to 90% are singletons. The specimen comprised PBMCs, sampled in a trial of ipilimumab plus nivolumab as post-transplant consolidation. The source of these receptors is a male donor with multiple myeloma.

The chain joins TRBV19 to TRBJ2-5; D is possibly TRBD2 (5 bases). The length of the CDR3 is 17 residues. Germline V gene data show CDR1 as LNHDA and CDR2 as SQIVND (reference sequence). V was trimmed by 5 bases and J by 5 bases, leaving 24 bases between them. CDR3 DNA sequence: TGTGCCAGTAGTTCCTCCGAGGAGGTTTCGTGGGCGGAGACCCAGTACTTC. Protein product: CASSSSEEVSWAETQYF.

The rearrangement links TRBV28 to TRBJ2-7; D is ambiguous. V was trimmed by 2 bases and J by 4 bases, leaving 6 bases between them. The CDR3 is 12 amino acids. CDR1 is MDHEN, CDR2 SYDVKM, per germline. CDR3 sequence (DNA): TGTGCCAGCAGTTTAAAGGGTTACGAGCAGTACTTC. Amino acid sequence: CASSLKGYEQYF.

The V gene is TRBV18, the J gene TRBJ1-2; tentative D call: TRBD1 (6 bases). The CDR3 has 14 residues. Trimming shortened V by 2 bases and J by 6 bases, and 13 bases separated the two germline ends. The germline CDR1 and CDR2 sequences are KGHSH and LQKENI. CDR3 sequence: CASSPRGSFHGYTF. CDR3 DNA: TGTGCCAGCTCACCAAGGGGGAGTTTTCATGGCTACACCTTC.

As DNA, the CDR3 is TGTGCCAGTAGGGAGACTAGCCTTAGCTCCTACAATGAGCAGTTCTTC. Translated: CASRETSLSSYNEQFF. V is TRBV19 and J is TRBJ2-1, with 7 bases aligning to TRBD2. The germline V gene encodes CDR1 LNHDA and CDR2 SQIVND (reference sequence). Trimming cost V 6 bases and J 0 bases; bases outside gene matches: 8. CDR3 length: 16 amino acids.

V and J are TRBV27 and TRBJ1-5, with 8 bases lining up with TRBD1. The CDR3 length is 15 residues. Losses at the gene ends were 2 bases for V and 4 bases for J; bases not matched to a gene: 4. Germline CDR1 MNHEY, CDR2 SMNVEV (reference sequence). The CDR3 DNA follows: TGTGCCAGCAGTTTAGACAACAGGGGGAATCAGCCCCAGCATTTT. Translated: CASSLDNRGNQPQHF.

Written as DNA, the CDR3 is TGTGCCAGCAGCCGAGGAATAAGCTTTGCACAGCAAGAGACCCAGTACTTC. Translating gives CASSRGISFAQQETQYF. The rearrangement joins TRBV5-8 to TRBJ2-5, with unresolved D. V was pared by 4 bases and J by 2 bases, with 21 bases between. Germline-derived CDR1 and CDR2 are SGHTS and YDEGEE. This CDR3 spans 17 amino acids.

This chain joins TRBV19 and TRBJ2-5; no definite D call. The closer fit of TRBJ2-7 to the DNA end suggests the J call may be wrong. The CDR3 totals 14 residues. Germline V gene data show CDR1 as LNHDA and CDR2 as SQIVND (reference sequence). The CDR3 loop is CASSIPGNLYEQYF. The CDR3 DNA follows: TGTGCCAGTAGTATTCCCGGAAATCTCTACGAGCAGTACTTC.

This chain joins TRBV19 and TRBJ2-5; the D is unclear. The DNA matches TRBJ2-7 better at its end, which makes the J call doubtful. The CDR3 is 15 residues long. Germline CDR1 LNHDA, CDR2 SQIVND (reference sequence). The CDR3, as DNA: TGTGCCAGTAGTGTAACAACTACGACCCTCTACGAGCAGTACTTC. Protein sequence: CASSVTTTTLYEQYF.

This clone was found once. The chain employs TRBV7-2 and TRBJ2-5; TRBD1 aligns across 8 bases. Germline V lookup: CDR1 SGHTA, CDR2 FQGNSA. The CDR3 runs 13 residues. The trim removed 3 bases at V and 4 bases at J, leaving 1 base unmatched. CDR3 residues: CASSFGQGETQYF. DNA for the CDR3: TGTGCCAGCAGCTTCGGACAGGGAGAGACCCAGTACTTC.

The genes are TRBV9 and TRBJ2-7; the D call may be TRBD1 or TRBD2 (7 bases each). Trimming took off 0 bases at V and 6 bases at J, with 13 bases between the two ends. CDR1 is SGDLS, CDR2 YYNGEE, per germline. The CDR3 spans 14 residues. CDR3 nucleotide sequence: TGTGCCAGCAGCGTAGTATCCAGGGGGGGCGAGCAGTACTTC. Translating gives CASSVVSRGGEQYF.

CDR3 loop: CASSRSYRTNTEAFF. CDR3 in DNA: TGTGCCAGCAGTAGATCGTACAGGACAAACACTGAAGCTTTCTTT. The V call is TRBV27, the J call TRBJ1-1; tentatively, D is TRBD1 (5 bases). Germline-derived CDR1 and CDR2 are MNHEY and SMNVEV (reference sequence). V lost 5 bases and J 2 bases, leaving 15 bases between the germline ends. The CDR3 is 15 amino acids.

J is TRBJ1-3 and V is TRBV5-1, with 9 bases fitting TRBD1. Per the germline V gene, CDR1 is SGHRS and CDR2 is YFSETQ. The junction had 4 bases not matched to a gene; V was cut back by 4 bases and J by 2 bases. This CDR3 is built from 15 residues. CDR3 in DNA: TGCGCCAGCAGCCCGACAGGGGGAACTGGAAACACCATATATTTT. This encodes CASSPTGGTGNTIYF.

The gene calls are TRBV4-2 and TRBJ2-7; TRBD2 agrees at 12 bases. With 1 base clipped from V and 2 bases from J, the junction kept 6 bases outside the gene matches. Germline values: CDR1 LGHNA, CDR2 YNFKEQ. This CDR3 has 17 residues. CDR3 amino acids: CASSQAKTSGGTYEQYF. The CDR3 nucleotides are TGTGCCAGCAGCCAAGCCAAGACTAGCGGGGGTACCTACGAGCAGTACTTC.

V gene TRBV6-1 combines with J gene TRBJ1-1; no clear D. Trimming removed 8 bases from V and 5 bases from J, with 21 bases in between. Germline CDR1 is MNHNS and CDR2 is SASEGT. The CDR3 consists of 15 residues. In DNA, the CDR3 is TGTGCCAGCTCCCTTTATAAAGACTCTGGGACTGAAGCTTTCTTT. It encodes CASSLYKDSGTEAFF.

This chain links TRBV25-1 with TRBJ2-7, with D possibly matching TRBD1 (5 bases). From germline, CDR1 is MGHDK and CDR2 SYGVNS. The CDR3 sequence is 15 residues long. V was clipped by 1 base and J by 0 bases, with 10 bases between them. As DNA, the CDR3 is TGTGCCAGCAGTGAATCTGTGGGGCTCTCCTACGAGCAGTACTTC. It specifies CASSESVGLSYEQYF.

The chain employs TRBV15 and TRBJ2-3; D is unresolved. The V gene's germline CDR1 is LNHNV and CDR2 YYDKDF (reference sequence). V gave up 1 base and J gave up 2 bases, with 10 bases separating them. This CDR3 has 15 residues. The CDR3 sequence is CATSRGDVPTDTQYF. CDR3 sequence (DNA): TGTGCCACCAGCAGAGGCGACGTCCCCACAGATACGCAGTATTTT.

The V call is TRBV4-3, the J call TRBJ2-3; D uncertain. From germline, CDR1 is LGHNA and CDR2 YSLEER. This CDR3 spans 13 amino acids. V gave up 0 bases and J gave up 9 bases, with 10 bases separating them. CDR3 coding DNA: TGCGCCAGCAGCCAAGATCTAAGCGAAACGCAGTATTTT. Protein product: CASSQDLSETQYF.

DNA of the CDR3: TGTGCCTGCTACGCCGGGGCTTTTAATGAAAAACTGTTTTTT. Its protein is CACYAGAFNEKLFF. The J gene is TRBJ1-4, the V gene TRBV2; a weak D match, TRBD1 (5 bases). Germline values: CDR1 SNHLY, CDR2 FYNNEI. Trimming pared 11 bases from V and 4 bases from J, leaving 17 bases between. The CDR3 has 14 amino acids.

This clone appeared a single time. V usage is TRBV28 and J usage is TRBJ2-3; possibly TRBD1 or TRBD2 for D (5 bases each). Germline V lookup: CDR1 MDHEN, CDR2 SYDVKM. There are 15 residues in the CDR3. Trimming stripped 5 bases from V and 1 base from J, with 13 bases between. The DNA of the CDR3 is TGTGCCAGCAGTCCCGCTCTGGGGGGCACAGATACGCAGTATTTT. Protein sequence: CASSPALGGTDTQYF.